These 2 T cell receptor beta chains were sequenced from one sample in a study of CD8 T cells in Susac syndrome. RNA, at roughly 0.45 to 1 ug, was reverse transcribed with random hexamers. TCRdb passed the immunoSEQ multiplex PCR reads through MiXCR, listing each CDR3 protein once. The sample shows some 150,000 distinct CDR3 sequences, around 95% of them seen only once. Material: CD8+ T cells from PBMCs. These receptors were obtained from a human donor with multiple sclerosis.

CDR3 loop: CSVDALAEYTDTQYF. In nucleotides, the CDR3 is TGCAGCGTTGATGCCCTAGCCGAATATACAGATACGCAGTATTTT. The chain employs TRBV29-1 and TRBJ2-3; D might be TRBD2 (5 bases). From germline, CDR1 is SQVTM and CDR2 ANQGSEA. Trimming shortened V by 3 bases and J by 3 bases, and 16 bases separated the two germline ends. The CDR3 has 15 residues.

The chain combines TRBV9 with TRBJ1-2, with 8 nucleotides matching TRBD1. The CDR3 length is 15 residues. From germline, CDR1 is SGDLS and CDR2 YYNGEE. The J segment lost 6 bases and the V segment lost 0 bases, leaving 7 bases of the junction unmatched. The CDR3: CASSVEGRGRNGYTF. The CDR3 DNA reads TGTGCCAGCAGCGTAGAGGGCAGGGGGCGTAATGGCTACACCTTC.